This T cell receptor beta chain was obtained from a study of cytomegalovirus exposure and HLA in healthy donors. Regarding this clone: Its specificity is not known. Different DNA sequences within this sample yield the same CDR3.

TCRdb keeps only in-frame clones here, not all; method: immunoSEQ multiplex PCR. The data show a few hundred thousand clones, 75% to 90% seen once. The donors were members of the validation cohort, which comprised about 120 subjects and was separate from the first cohort of fewer than 700 subjects. Study results and caveats: One later analysis, an examination of the roughly 130 validation repertoires, found that first-cohort TCR clusters tended to co-occur in them. Across donors, most TCRs were seen rarely, yet some public ones were widespread.

The receptor comes from a woman aged 18-29 years in good health and CMV-seronegative. The specimen sequenced was PBMCs.

The CDR3 DNA follows: TGCGCCAGCAGCCAAGACCCACAGGGGGCGAACACTGAAGCTTTCTTT. This sequence encodes CASSQDPQGANTEAFF. The V gene is TRBV4-3, the J gene TRBJ1-1, with TRBD1 matching over 9 bases. Germline-derived CDR1 and CDR2 are LGHNA and YSLEER. Germline trimming cut 0 bases from V and 1 base from J; bases unmatched to any gene: 3. The CDR3 spans 16 residues.